This T cell receptor (beta chain) was recorded in a study of T-cell reconstitution after alpha-beta-depleted transplantation in children. Broader study findings: T cells produced anew were the main source of T-cell counts and diversity one year after transplant. Several hundred expanded graft clones reportedly gave rise to the alpha-beta T cells present about two months after transplant. Day-60 TCRbeta diversity that was high in some patients was derived from surviving recipient T cells and thymic progenitors.

The CDR3 spans 13 residues, counting both ends. CDR1 and CDR2 (germline): LNHNV, YYDKDF (reference sequence). Unique molecular identifiers were built into the TCRbeta library. TCRdb recomputed calls from the PCR reads with MiXCR, one row per CDR3 protein. The sample consists of around 450,000 distinct CDR3 sequences, approximately 42% of them appearing once. This clonotype appeared a single time. Its antigen is not known. The conserved closing phenylalanine or tryptophan is absent in this CDR3, likely reflecting a read error. The limits of the CDR3 on the DNA are not certain, so only TCRdb's listed CDR3 is given.

This chain joins TRBV15 and TRBJ1-5. The receptor comes from a girl between 2 and 10 years old with aplastic anemia, due to receive a stem cell transplant. The sequenced sample was PBMCs, obtained before TCRalphabeta/CD19-depleted stem cell transplant. The CDR3 reads CATSIHSNQPQHS.